The 18 T cell receptor beta chains presented below share a single source sample, sequenced in a study of shared clonotypes between healthy human individuals. The repertoire was sequenced with immunoSEQ multiplex PCR; TCRdb's copy has only in-frame clones and lacks some. The data show about 1.5 million clones, 95% to 99% seen once. The specimen sequenced was naive CD4+ T cells sorted from blood. Subset denoted: CD45RA+ positively selected. The receptors shown here come from a man aged 25-40 years in good health.

The chain links TRBV25-1 to TRBJ2-5, with 9 bases identical to TRBD1. The CDR3 is 16 residues long. V was pared by 1 base and J by 5 bases, with 8 bases of the junction left unmatched. Germline values: CDR1 MGHDK, CDR2 SYGVNS. The CDR3: CASSESGTGLVETQYF. CDR3 in DNA: TGTGCCAGCAGTGAATCTGGGACAGGGCTAGTGGAGACCCAGTACTTC.

Notes on this clone: Other DNA variants within this sample encode the same CDR3. The V call is TRBV5-4, the J call TRBJ1-1; 7 bases map to TRBD1. The CDR3 extends over 15 amino acids. V shed 0 bases and J 0 bases; nucleotides not matched to a gene: 2. CDR1 and CDR2 (germline): SGHNT, YYREEE (reference sequence). The chain's CDR3 is CASSLVGQLNTEAFF. In DNA, the CDR3 is TGTGCCAGCAGCTTGGTGGGACAGCTGAACACTGAAGCTTTCTTT.

V gene TRBV25-1 combines with J gene TRBJ2-7, with D hard to call. Germline lookup yields CDR1 MGHDK and CDR2 SYGVNS. The CDR3 spans 12 residues. Deletions cut 3 bases from V and 3 bases from J, with 6 bases between. DNA of the CDR3: TGTGCCAGCAGTGAGTTCGGCTACGAGCAGTACTTC. Its translation: CASSEFGYEQYF.

The J gene is TRBJ1-1, the V gene TRBV7-8; D ambiguous. CDR1 is SGHVS, CDR2 FQNEAQ, per germline. This CDR3 spans 15 amino acids. V was trimmed by 0 bases and J by 5 bases, leaving 13 bases between them. For the CDR3, the DNA is TGTGCCAGCAGCTTAGCCCCATCTTCGGGGACTGAAGCTTTCTTT. It is translated as CASSLAPSSGTEAFF.

The genes are TRBV18 and TRBJ2-7, with 11 positions matching TRBD2. The CDR3 sequence is 16 residues long. J was trimmed by 0 bases and V by 4 bases; bases with no gene match: 5. Germline lookup yields CDR1 KGHSH and CDR2 LQKENI. The CDR3 is CASSQKGTSGSYEQYF. CDR3 coding DNA: TGTGCCAGCTCACAAAAGGGGACTAGCGGCTCCTACGAGCAGTACTTC.

CDR3 sequence: CASSYRITTSDTQYF. The CDR3 DNA is TGTGCCAGCAGTTACCGAATTACTACATCAGATACGCAGTATTTT. The rearrangement links TRBV6-5 to TRBJ2-3; no reliable D call. The V gene lost 2 bases and the J gene lost 4 bases, with 13 bases spanning the gap. The CDR3 runs to 15 residues. Germline V gene data show CDR1 as MNHEY and CDR2 as SVGAGI.

CDR3 sequence reads: CASSLLLIGTGGEETQYF. CDR3 bases: TGCGCCAGCAGCTTACTTTTGATCGGGACAGGCGGTGAAGAGACCCAGTACTTC. The chain recombines TRBV5-1 with TRBJ2-5; TRBD1 agrees at 8 bases. V was pared by 2 bases and J by 3 bases, with 15 bases of the junction left unmatched. Looked up from germline, CDR1 is SGHRS and CDR2 is YFSETQ. The CDR3 has 18 residues. The whole variable domain, filled in from reference TRBV5-1 and TRBJ2-5, reads KAGVTQTPRYLIKTRGQQVTLSCSPISGHRSVSWYQQTPGQGLQFLFEYFSETQRNKGNFPGRFSGRQFSNSRSEMNVSTLELGDSALYLCASSLLLIGTGGEETQYFGPGTRLLVL.

This clone has only one observation. J is TRBJ2-3 and V is TRBV29-1; D is possibly TRBD2 (6 bases). V lost 0 bases, J lost 6 bases, and 10 bases lay in between. Per the germline V gene, CDR1 is SQVTM and CDR2 is ANQGSEA. The CDR3 covers 13 residues. CDR3 residues: CSVEEGGSDTQYF. CDR3 in DNA: TGCAGCGTTGAAGAAGGAGGGAGTGATACGCAGTATTTT.

The rearrangement links TRBV25-1 to TRBJ1-5; 10 positions match TRBD1. The CDR3 is 15 amino acids. The ends lost 4 bases at V and 5 bases at J; junction bases unmatched: 5. Per the germline V gene, CDR1 is MGHDK and CDR2 is SYGVNS. In DNA, the CDR3 is TGTGCCAGCAGTGGGACAGGGGGATTAGATCAGCCCCAGCATTTT. Protein product: CASSGTGGLDQPQHF.

The rearrangement links TRBV9 to TRBJ1-2; no reliable D call. From germline, CDR1 is SGDLS and CDR2 YYNGEE. V lost 4 bases, J lost 0 bases, and 13 bases lay in between. The CDR3 contains 15 residues. CDR3: CASSPSIETNYGYTF. The CDR3 coding sequence is TGTGCCAGCAGCCCCAGTATTGAGACTAACTATGGCTACACCTTC.

This clone was detected only once. V gene TRBV12-5 combines with J gene TRBJ2-5; 8 nucleotides align to TRBD2. J was trimmed by 4 bases and V by 1 base; bases with no gene match: 2. Germline V CDR1 and CDR2: LGHNT, FRNRAP. The CDR3 loop spans 14 amino acids. The CDR3 region has the DNA TGTGCTAGTGGTTTGGCGGGAGGGCCAGAGACCCAGTACTTC. Translation: CASGLAGGPETQYF. The full variable domain, completed using reference TRBV12-5 and TRBJ2-5, is DARVTQTPRHKVTEMGQEVTMRCQPILGHNTVFWYRQTMMQGLELLAYFRNRAPLDDSGMPKDRFSAEMPDATLATLKIQPSEPRDSAVYFCASGLAGGPETQYFGPGTRLLVL.

The genes are TRBV28 and TRBJ2-7; tentatively, D is TRBD1 or TRBD2 (5 bases each). In germline, CDR1 is MDHEN, CDR2 SYDVKM. The CDR3 has 14 residues. The ends were cut back, 5 bases at V and 2 bases at J, with 13 bases in the middle. CDR3 DNA: TGTGCCAGCAGTGACCCGGGACCAACCTACGAGCAGTACTTC. It yields the protein CASSDPGPTYEQYF.

V usage is TRBV10-3 and J usage is TRBJ1-1; tentative D call: TRBD1 (6 bases). CDR1 is ENHRY and CDR2 is SYGVKD in the germline V gene. The V end was cut by 7 bases, the J end by 4 bases, with 16 bases between. The CDR3 is made up of 14 amino acids. Here the CDR3 DNA reads TGTGCCATCACCAGGGACAAAGCTTCCACTGAAGCTTTCTTT. Protein product: CAITRDKASTEAFF.

V and J are TRBV4-2 and TRBJ1-5; D may be TRBD1 (6 bases). Germline CDR1 is LGHNA and CDR2 is YNFKEQ. CDR3 length: 15 residues. Trimming left V 4 bases short and J 5 bases short, with 15 bases between. The CDR3 DNA sequence: TGTGCCAGCAGCCCTCGGAGGGGGGGTGATCAGCCCCAGCATTTT. Its translation is CASSPRRGGDQPQHF.

To note about this clone: In the same sample, other DNA sequences code for this CDR3. The chain has TRBV11-2 and TRBJ2-1; a weak D match, TRBD2 (5 bases). V gave up 3 bases and J gave up 0 bases, with 9 bases separating them. The germline CDR1 and CDR2 sequences are SGHAT and FQNNGV. This CDR3 has 15 amino acids. The CDR3 sequence is CASSFSASSYNEQFF. CDR3 nucleotide sequence: TGTGCCAGCAGCTTTAGCGCCTCCTCCTACAATGAGCAGTTCTTC.

The V and J genes are TRBV9 and TRBJ2-3; no firm D call. This CDR3 region has 15 residues. Germline V gene data show CDR1 as SGDLS and CDR2 as YYNGEE. Trimming cost V 4 bases and J 1 base, with 13 bases left between them. The CDR3: CASSTPGSRTDTQYF. DNA of the CDR3: TGTGCCAGCAGCACTCCTGGGTCTCGCACAGATACGCAGTATTTT.

The chain carries TRBV19 and TRBJ2-5; 10 bases agree with TRBD1. The germline V gene has CDR1 LNHDA and CDR2 SQIVND (reference sequence). The CDR3 loop spans 13 amino acids. With V trimmed by 5 bases and J by 5 bases, 2 bases remained unmatched. CDR3 residues: CASSGTGVETQYF. CDR3 sequence (DNA): TGTGCCAGTAGTGGGACAGGGGTTGAGACCCAGTACTTC.

The J gene is TRBJ2-1, the V gene TRBV5-1; 11 nucleotides match TRBD2. The CDR3 is made up of 15 amino acids. V lost 0 bases to trimming and J lost 8 bases; unmatched junction nucleotides: 4. Germline V gene data show CDR1 as SGHRS and CDR2 as YFSETQ. The CDR3 DNA sequence: TGCGCCAGCAGCTTGGTAGCGGGAGGGCGGGATGAGCAGTTCTTC. This gives the protein CASSLVAGGRDEQFF.